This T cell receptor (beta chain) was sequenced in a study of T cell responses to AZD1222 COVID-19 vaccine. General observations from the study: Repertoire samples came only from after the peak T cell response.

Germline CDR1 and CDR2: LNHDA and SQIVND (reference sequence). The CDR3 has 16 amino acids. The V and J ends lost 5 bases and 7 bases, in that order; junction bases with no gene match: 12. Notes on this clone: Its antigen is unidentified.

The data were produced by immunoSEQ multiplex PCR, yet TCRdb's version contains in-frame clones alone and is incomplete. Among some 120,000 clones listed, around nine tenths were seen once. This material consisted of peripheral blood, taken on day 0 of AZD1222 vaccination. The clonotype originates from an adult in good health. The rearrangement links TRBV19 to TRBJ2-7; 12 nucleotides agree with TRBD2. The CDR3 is CASSPLAGGPPQEQYF. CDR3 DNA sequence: TGTGCCAGTAGTCCGCTAGCGGGAGGGCCCCCGCAAGAGCAGTACTTC.